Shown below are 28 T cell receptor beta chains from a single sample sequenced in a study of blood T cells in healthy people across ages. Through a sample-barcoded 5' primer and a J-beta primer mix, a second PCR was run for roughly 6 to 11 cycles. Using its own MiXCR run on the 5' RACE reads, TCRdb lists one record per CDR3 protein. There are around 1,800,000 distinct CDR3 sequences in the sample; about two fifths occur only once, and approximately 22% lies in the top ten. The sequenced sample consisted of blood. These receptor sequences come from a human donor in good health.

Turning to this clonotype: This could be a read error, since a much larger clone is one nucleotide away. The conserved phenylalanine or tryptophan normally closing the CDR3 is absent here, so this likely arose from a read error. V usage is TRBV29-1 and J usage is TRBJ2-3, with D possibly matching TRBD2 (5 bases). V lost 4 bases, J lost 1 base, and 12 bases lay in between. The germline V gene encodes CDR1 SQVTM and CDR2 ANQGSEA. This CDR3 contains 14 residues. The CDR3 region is CSVGMALGTDTQYV. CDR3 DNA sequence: TGCAGCGTTGGCATGGCACTAGGCACAGATACGCAGTATGTT.

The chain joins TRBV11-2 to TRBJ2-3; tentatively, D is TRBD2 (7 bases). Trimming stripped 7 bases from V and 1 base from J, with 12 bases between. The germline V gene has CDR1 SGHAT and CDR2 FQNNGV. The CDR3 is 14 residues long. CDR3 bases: TGTGCCAGCACACTAGGGGGGGGCACAGATACGCAGTATTTT. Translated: CASTLGGGTDTQYF.

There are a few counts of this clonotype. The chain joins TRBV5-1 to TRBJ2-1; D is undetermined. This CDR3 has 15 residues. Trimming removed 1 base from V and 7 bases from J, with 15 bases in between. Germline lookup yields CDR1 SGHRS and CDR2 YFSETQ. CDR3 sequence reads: CASSLTQPPLNEQFF. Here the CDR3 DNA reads TGCGCCAGCAGCTTGACACAGCCCCCACTTAATGAGCAGTTCTTC.

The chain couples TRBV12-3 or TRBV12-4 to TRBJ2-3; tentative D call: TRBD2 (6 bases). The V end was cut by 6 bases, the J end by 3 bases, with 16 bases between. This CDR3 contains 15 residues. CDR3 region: CASSPPGALTDTQYF. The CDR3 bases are TGTGCCAGCAGCCCACCGGGAGCGCTAACAGATACGCAGTATTTT.

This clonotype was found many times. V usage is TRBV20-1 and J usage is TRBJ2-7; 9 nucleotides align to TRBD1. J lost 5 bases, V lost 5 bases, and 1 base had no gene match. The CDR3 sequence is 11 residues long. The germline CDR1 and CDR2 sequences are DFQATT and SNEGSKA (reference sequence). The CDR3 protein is CSARDRDEQYF. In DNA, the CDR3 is TGCAGTGCTCGGGACAGGGACGAGCAGTACTTC.

The CDR3 protein is CASSTWTGERSEKLFF. The CDR3 DNA follows: TGTGCCAGCAGTACCTGGACAGGGGAGAGGAGTGAAAAACTGTTTTTT. The chain employs TRBV12-3 or TRBV12-4 and TRBJ1-4; 9 bases agree with TRBD1. Trimming took 5 bases from V and 7 from J; bases not matched to a gene: 11. CDR3 length equals 16 residues.

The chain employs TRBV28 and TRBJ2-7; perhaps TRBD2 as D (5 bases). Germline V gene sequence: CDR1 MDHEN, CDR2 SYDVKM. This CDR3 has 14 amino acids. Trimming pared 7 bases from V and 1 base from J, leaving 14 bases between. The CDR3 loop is CASTPNGESYEQYF. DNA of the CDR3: TGTGCCAGCACCCCCAACGGGGAGTCCTACGAGCAGTACTTC. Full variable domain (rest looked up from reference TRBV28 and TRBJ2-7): DVKVTQSSRYLVKRTGEKVFLECVQDMDHENMFWYRQDPGLGLRLIYFSYDVKMKEKGDIPEGYSVSREKKERFSLILESASTNQTSMYLCASTPNGESYEQYFGPGTRLTVT.

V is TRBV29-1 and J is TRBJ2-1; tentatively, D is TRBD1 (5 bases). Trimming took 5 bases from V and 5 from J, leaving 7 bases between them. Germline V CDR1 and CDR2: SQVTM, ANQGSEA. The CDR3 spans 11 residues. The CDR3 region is CSVRQHNEQFF. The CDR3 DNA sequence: TGCAGCGTTAGACAGCACAATGAGCAGTTCTTC.

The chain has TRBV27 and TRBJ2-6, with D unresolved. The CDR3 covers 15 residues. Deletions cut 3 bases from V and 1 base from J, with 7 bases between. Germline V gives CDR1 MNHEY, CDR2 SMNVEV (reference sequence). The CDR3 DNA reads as TGTGCCAGCAGTTTTATAGAATCTGGGGCCAACGTCCTGACTTTC. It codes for CASSFIESGANVLTF.

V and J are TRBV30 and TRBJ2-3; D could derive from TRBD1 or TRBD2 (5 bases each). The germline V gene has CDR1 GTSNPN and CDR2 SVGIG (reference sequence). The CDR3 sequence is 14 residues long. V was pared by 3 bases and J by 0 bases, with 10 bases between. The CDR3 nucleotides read TGTGCCTGGAGAACGAGGGGTAGCACAGATACGCAGTATTTT. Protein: CAWRTRGSTDTQYF.

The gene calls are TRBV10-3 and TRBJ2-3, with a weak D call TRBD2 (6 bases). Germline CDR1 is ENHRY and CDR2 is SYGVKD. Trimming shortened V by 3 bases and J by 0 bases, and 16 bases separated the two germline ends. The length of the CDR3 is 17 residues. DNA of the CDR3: TGTGCCATCAGTGAACCCAGTAGGGACTTTAGCACAGATACGCAGTATTTT. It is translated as CAISEPSRDFSTDTQYF.

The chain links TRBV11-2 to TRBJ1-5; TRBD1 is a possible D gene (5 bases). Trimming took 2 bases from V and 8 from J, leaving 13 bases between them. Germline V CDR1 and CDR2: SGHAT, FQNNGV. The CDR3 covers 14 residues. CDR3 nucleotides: TGTGCCAGCAGCTTACTCGGGACTCTAGAGCCCCAGCATTTT. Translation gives CASSLLGTLEPQHF.

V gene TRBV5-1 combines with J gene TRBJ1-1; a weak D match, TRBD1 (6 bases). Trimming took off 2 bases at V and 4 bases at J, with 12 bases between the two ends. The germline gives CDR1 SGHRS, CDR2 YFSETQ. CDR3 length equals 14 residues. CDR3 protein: CASSFGRGGTEAFF. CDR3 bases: TGCGCCAGCAGCTTTGGCAGGGGCGGCACTGAAGCTTTCTTT.

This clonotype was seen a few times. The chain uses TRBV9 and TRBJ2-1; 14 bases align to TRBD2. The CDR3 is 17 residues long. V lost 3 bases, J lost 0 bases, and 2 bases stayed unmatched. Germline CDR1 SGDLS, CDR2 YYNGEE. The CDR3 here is CASSGLAGGSSYNEQFF. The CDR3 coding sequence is TGTGCCAGCAGCGGACTAGCGGGGGGGAGCTCCTACAATGAGCAGTTCTTC. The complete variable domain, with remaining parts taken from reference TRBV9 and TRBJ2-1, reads DSGVTQTPKHLITATGQRVTLRCSPRSGDLSVYWYQQSLDQGLQFLIQYYNGEERAKGNILERFSAQQFPDLHSELNLSSLELGDSALYFCASSGLAGGSSYNEQFFGPGTRLTVL.

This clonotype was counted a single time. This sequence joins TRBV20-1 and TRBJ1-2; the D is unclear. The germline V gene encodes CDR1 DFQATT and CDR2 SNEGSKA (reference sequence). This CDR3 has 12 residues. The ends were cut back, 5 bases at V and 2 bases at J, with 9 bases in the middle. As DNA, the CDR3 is TGCAGTGCTTCGAATCCAAACTATGGCTACACCTTC. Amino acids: CSASNPNYGYTF.

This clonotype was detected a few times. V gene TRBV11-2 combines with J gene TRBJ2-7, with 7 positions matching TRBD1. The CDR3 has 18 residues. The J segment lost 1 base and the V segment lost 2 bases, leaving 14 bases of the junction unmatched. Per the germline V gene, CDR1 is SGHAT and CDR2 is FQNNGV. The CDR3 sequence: CASSLNFDRATFSYEQYF. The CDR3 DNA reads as TGTGCCAGCAGCTTAAATTTTGACAGGGCTACGTTTTCCTACGAGCAGTACTTC.

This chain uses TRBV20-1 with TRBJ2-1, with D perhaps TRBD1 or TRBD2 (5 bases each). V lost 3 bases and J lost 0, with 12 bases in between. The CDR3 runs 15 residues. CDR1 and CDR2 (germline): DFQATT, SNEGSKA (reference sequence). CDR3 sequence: CSASRPGPSYNEQFF. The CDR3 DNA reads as TGCAGTGCTAGCCGACCGGGGCCCTCCTACAATGAGCAGTTCTTC.

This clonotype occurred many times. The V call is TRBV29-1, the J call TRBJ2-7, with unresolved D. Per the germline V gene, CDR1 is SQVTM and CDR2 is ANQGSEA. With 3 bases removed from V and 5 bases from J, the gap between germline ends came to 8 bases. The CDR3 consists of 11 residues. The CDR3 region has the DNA TGCAGCGTTGACCACGTCGACGAGCAGTACTTC. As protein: CSVDHVDEQYF.

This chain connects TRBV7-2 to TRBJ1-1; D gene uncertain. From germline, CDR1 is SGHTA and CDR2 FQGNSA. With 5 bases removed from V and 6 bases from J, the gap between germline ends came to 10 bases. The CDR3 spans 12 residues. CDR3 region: CASSGLWAEAFF. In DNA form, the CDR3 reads TGTGCCAGCAGCGGCTTGTGGGCTGAAGCTTTCTTT.

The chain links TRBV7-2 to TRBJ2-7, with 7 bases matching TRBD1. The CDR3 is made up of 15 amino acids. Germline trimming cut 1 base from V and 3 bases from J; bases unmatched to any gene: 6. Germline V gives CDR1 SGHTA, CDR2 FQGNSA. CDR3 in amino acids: CASSLEQGIIYEQYF. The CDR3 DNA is TGTGCCAGCAGCTTAGAACAGGGGATTATCTACGAGCAGTACTTC.

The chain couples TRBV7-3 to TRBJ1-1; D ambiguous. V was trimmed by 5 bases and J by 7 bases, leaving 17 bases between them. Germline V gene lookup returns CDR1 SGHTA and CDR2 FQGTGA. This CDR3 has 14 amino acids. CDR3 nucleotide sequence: TGTGCCAGCAGCGAATCTCCAGGATCGCGTGAAGCTTTCTTT. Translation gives CASSESPGSREAFF.

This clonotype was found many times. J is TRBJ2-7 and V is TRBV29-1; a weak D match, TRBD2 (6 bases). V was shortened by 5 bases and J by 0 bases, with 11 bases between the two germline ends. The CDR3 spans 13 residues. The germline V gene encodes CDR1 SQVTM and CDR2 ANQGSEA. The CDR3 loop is CSVSWGVSYEQYF. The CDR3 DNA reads TGCAGCGTTTCTTGGGGGGTCTCCTACGAGCAGTACTTC.

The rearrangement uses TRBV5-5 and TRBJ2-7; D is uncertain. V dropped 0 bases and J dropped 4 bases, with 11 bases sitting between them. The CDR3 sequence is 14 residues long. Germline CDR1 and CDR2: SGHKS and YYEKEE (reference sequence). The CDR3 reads CASSLDSLIYEQYF. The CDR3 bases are TGTGCCAGCAGCTTGGACAGTCTAATTTACGAGCAGTACTTC.

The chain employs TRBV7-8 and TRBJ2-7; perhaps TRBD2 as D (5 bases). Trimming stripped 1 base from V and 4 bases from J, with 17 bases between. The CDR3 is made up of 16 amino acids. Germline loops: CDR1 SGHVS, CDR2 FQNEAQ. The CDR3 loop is CASSLVAGDLVYEQYF. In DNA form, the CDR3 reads TGTGCCAGCAGCTTAGTCGCGGGTGACCTCGTATACGAGCAGTACTTC.

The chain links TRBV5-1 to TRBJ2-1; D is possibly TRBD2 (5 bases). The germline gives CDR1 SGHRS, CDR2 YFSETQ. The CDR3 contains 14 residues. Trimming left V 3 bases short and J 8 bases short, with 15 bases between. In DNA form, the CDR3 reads TGCGCCAGCAGCTCGATACTAGGATGGGATGAGCAGTTCTTC. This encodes CASSSILGWDEQFF.

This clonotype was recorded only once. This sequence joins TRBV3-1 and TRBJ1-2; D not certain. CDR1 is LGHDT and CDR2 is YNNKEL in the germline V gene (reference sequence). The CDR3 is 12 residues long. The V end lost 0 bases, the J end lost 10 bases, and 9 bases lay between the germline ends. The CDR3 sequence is CASSQEGWFYTF. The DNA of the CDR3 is TGTGCCAGCAGCCAAGAAGGTTGGTTCTACACCTTC.

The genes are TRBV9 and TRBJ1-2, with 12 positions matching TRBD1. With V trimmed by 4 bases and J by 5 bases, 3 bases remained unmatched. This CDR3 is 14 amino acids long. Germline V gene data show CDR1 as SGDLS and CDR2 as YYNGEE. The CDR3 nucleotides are TGTGCCAGCAGCAAGGGACAGGGGGCGTATGGCTACACCTTC. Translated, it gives CASSKGQGAYGYTF. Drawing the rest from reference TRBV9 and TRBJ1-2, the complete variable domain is DSGVTQTPKHLITATGQRVTLRCSPRSGDLSVYWYQQSLDQGLQFLIQYYNGEERAKGNILERFSAQQFPDLHSELNLSSLELGDSALYFCASSKGQGAYGYTFGSGTRLTVV.

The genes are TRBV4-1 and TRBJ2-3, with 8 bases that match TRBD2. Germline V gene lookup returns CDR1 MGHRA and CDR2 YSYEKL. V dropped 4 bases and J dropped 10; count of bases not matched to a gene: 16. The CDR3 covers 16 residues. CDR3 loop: CASSRQPGPGGDAQYF. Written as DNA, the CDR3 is TGCGCCAGCAGCCGTCAACCGGGACCCGGGGGGGATGCGCAGTATTTT.